The text below deals with one T cell receptor beta chain. Its antigen is undetermined. The germline V gene has CDR1 GTSNPN and CDR2 SVGIG (reference sequence). CDR3 size: 12 residues. Trimming removed 5 bases from V and 5 bases from J, with 12 bases in between. This sample was included in a study of cytomegalovirus exposure and HLA in healthy donors. 60 Vbeta and 13 Jbeta primers were used in PCR. Measured with immunoSEQ multiplex PCR; TCRdb has only the in-frame clones, and not every one. The sample lists approximately 70,000 clones, approximately 63% occurring once. Whole-study results and caveats: Reported findings show TCR beta sequences accurately forecast HLA-A and HLA-B alleles in most subjects. Sequencing depth across donors, presence/absence analyses assumed, was roughly uniform. Reportedly, cytomegalovirus status was diagnosed with high sensitivity and specificity.

The sequence came from a woman in her 50s in good health and CMV-seropositive. Sequencing was performed on PBMCs. The chain has TRBV30 and TRBJ1-2; D may be TRBD1 (5 bases). CDR3 region: CAWGLGGYGYTF. The CDR3 DNA is TGTGCCTGGGGGCTGGGGGGGTATGGCTACACCTTC.